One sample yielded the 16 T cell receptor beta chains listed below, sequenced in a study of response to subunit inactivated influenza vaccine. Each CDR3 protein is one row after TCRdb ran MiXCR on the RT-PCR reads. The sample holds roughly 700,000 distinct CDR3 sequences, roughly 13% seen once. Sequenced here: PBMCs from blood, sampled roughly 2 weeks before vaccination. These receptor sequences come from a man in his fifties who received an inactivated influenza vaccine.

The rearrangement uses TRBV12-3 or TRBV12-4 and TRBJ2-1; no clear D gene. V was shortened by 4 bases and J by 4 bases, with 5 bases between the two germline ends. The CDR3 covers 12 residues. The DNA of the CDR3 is TGTGCCAGCAGTTCAAGGTACAATGAGCAGTTCTTC. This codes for CASSSRYNEQFF.

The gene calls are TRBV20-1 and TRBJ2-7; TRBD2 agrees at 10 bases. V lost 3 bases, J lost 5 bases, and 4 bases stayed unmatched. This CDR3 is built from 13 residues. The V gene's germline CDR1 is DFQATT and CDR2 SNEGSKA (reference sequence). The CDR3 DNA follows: TGCAGTGCTAGTTCAGCGGGGGGGCACGAGCAGTACTTC. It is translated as CSASSAGGHEQYF.

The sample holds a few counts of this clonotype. CDR3 region: CASILRDHNEQFF. DNA for the CDR3: TGTGCCAGTATTTTAAGAGACCACAATGAGCAGTTCTTC. This chain uses TRBV28 with TRBJ2-1; the D is unclear. Trimming shortened V by 9 bases and J by 5 bases, and 14 bases separated the two germline ends. The CDR3 has 13 amino acids. In germline, CDR1 is MDHEN, CDR2 SYDVKM.

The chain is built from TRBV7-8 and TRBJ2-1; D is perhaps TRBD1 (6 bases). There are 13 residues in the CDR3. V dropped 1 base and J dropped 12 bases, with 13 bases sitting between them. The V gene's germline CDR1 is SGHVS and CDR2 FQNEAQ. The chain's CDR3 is CASSLVQGSGQFF. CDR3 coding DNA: TGTGCCAGCAGCTTAGTACAGGGCTCTGGGCAGTTCTTC.

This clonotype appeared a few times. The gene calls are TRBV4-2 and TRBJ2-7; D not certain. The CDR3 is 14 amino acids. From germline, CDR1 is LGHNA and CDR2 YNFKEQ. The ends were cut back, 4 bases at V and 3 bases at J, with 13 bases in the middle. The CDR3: CASSPERRVYEQYF. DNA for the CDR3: TGTGCCAGCAGCCCTGAGCGCCGAGTCTACGAGCAGTACTTC.

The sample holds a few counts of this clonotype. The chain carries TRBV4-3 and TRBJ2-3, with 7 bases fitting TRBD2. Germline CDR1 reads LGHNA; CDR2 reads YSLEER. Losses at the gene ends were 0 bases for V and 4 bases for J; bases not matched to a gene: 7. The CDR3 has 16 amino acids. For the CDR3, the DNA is TGCGCCAGCAGCCAAGAAGGCACTAGCGTGTCAGATACGCAGTATTTT. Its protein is CASSQEGTSVSDTQYF.

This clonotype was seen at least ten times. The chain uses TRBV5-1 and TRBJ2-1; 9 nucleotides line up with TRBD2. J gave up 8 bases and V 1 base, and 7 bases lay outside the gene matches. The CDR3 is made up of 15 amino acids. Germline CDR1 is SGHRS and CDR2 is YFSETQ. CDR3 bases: TGCGCCAGCAGCTTGACCAGCGGGGGGCGGCATGAGCAGTTCTTC. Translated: CASSLTSGGRHEQFF.

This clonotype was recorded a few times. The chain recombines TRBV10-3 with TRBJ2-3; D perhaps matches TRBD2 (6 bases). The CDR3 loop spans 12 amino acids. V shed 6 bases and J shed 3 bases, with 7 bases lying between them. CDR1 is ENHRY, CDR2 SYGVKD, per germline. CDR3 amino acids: CAISRGTDTQYF. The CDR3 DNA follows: TGTGCCATCAGCCGGGGGACAGATACGCAGTATTTT.

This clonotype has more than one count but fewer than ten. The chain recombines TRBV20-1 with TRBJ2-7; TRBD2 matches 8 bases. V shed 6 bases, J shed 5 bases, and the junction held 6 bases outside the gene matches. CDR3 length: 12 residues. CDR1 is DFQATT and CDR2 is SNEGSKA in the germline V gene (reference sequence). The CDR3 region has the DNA TGCAGTGCCCGGACGGGGGGGAACGAGCAGTACTTC. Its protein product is CSARTGGNEQYF.

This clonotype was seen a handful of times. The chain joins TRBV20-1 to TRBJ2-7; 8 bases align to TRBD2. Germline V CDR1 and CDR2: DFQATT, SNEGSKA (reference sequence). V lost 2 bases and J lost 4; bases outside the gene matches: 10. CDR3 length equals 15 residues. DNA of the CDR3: TGCAGTGCTAGATCCCCGGGACTAGGGGGGTACGAGCAGTACTTC. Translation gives CSARSPGLGGYEQYF.

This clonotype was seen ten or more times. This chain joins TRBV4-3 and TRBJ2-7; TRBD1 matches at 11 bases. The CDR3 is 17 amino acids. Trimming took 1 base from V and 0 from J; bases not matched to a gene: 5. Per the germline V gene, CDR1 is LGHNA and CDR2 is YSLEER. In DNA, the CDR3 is TGCGCCAGCAGCCAAGGGACAGGGGGCTTCAGCTCCTACGAGCAGTACTTC. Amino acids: CASSQGTGGFSSYEQYF.

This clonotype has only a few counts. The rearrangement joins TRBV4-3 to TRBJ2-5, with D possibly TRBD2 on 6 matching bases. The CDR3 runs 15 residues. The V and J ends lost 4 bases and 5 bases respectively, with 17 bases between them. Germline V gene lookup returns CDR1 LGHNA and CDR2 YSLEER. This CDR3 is CASSRGTGQGETQYF. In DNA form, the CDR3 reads TGCGCCAGCAGCCGAGGGACTGGACAAGGCGAGACCCAGTACTTC.

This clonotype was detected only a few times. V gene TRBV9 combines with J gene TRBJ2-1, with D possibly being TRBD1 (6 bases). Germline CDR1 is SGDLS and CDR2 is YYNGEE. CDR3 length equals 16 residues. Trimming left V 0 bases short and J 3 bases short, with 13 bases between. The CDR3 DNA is TGTGCCAGCAGCGTAGCTGGGGACACCCTCTACAATGAGCAGTTCTTC. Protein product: CASSVAGDTLYNEQFF.

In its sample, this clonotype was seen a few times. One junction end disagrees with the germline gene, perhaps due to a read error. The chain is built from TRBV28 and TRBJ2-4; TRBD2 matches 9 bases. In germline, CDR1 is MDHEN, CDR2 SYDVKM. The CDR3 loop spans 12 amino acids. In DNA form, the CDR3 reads TGTGCCAGCAGTATAACTCCGGGACTAGCCTGGTTC. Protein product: CASSITPGLAWF. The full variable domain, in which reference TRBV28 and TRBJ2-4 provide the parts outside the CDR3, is DVKVTQSSRYLVKRTGEKVFLECVQDMDHENMFWYRQDPGLGLRLIYFSYDVKMKEKGDIPEGYSVSREKKERFSLILESASTNQTSMYLCASSITPGLAWFGAGTRLSVL.

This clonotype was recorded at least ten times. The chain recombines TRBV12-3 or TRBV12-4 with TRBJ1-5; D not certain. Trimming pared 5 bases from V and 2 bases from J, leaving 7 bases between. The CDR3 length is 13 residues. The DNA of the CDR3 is TGTGCCAGCAGTAACACTCGCAATCAGCCCCAGCATTTT. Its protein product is CASSNTRNQPQHF.

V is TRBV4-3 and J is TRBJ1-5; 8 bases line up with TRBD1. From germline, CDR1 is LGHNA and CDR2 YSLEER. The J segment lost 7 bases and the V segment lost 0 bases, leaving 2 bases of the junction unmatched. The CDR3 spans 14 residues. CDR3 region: CASSQESGGQPQHF. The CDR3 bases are TGCGCCAGCAGCCAAGAATCAGGGGGCCAGCCCCAGCATTTT.